Following are 18 T cell receptor beta chains from one sample sequenced in a study of blood T cell dynamics during melanoma immunotherapy (dated by TCRdb to 2020 to 2021). Explained via the paper, the time point label denotes: pre-treatment baseline. Library creation used the immunoSEQ multiplex PCR assay. TCRdb provides this immuneACCESS table in a form limited to in-frame rearrangements. Some clones are lacking; in checked studies, under half of them reflect an unresolved V gene, and why the rest are absent is not known. For this sample there are around 6,300 clones; 85% to 95% appear just once. Of the sample, 12% falls within the top ten clones. The material was cell-free DNA from blood, obtained from a patient treated with checkpoint blockade. The cell subset or site label here, explained by the study, means: plasma cell-free DNA. All receptors derive from a human donor with melanoma.

CDR3 loop: CASSLTSGRSFEQYF. CDR3 DNA: TGTGCCAGCAGCTTGACTAGCGGGAGATCATTCGAGCAGTACTTC. V is TRBV5-8 and J is TRBJ2-7; 11 nucleotides match TRBD2. Germline V gives CDR1 SGHTS, CDR2 YDEGEE. This CDR3 is 15 amino acids long. V shed 1 base, J shed 6 bases, and the junction held 6 bases outside the gene matches.

The V gene is TRBV10-3, the J gene TRBJ1-1; weak D call: TRBD1 (5 bases). Germline V gene data show CDR1 as ENHRY and CDR2 as SYGVKD. The V and J ends lost 4 bases and 3 bases respectively, with 9 bases between them. The CDR3 totals 13 residues. The CDR3 spells CAISVREDTEAFF. The CDR3 DNA follows: TGTGCCATCAGTGTCAGGGAAGACACTGAAGCTTTCTTT.

The chain uses TRBV5-1 and TRBJ2-3, with no clear D. The CDR3 is 14 amino acids. V shed 0 bases and J shed 3 bases, with 8 bases lying between them. Germline V CDR1 and CDR2: SGHRS, YFSETQ. For the CDR3, the DNA is TGCGCCAGCAGCTTGGACAGTACGACAGATACGCAGTATTTT. It translates to CASSLDSTTDTQYF.

V and J are TRBV19 and TRBJ2-2; D possibly corresponds to TRBD2 (6 bases). Germline CDR1 LNHDA, CDR2 SQIVND (reference sequence). This CDR3 is built from 17 residues. Between the trimmed V and J ends, which lost 4 bases and 3 bases, there was a span of 18 bases. This chain's CDR3 is CASSTGSGDWDTGELFF. CDR3 DNA sequence: TGTGCCAGTAGTACAGGGTCGGGGGATTGGGACACCGGGGAGCTGTTTTTT.

CDR3 in amino acids: CASSFKTGATATNEKLFF. In nucleotides, the CDR3 is TGTGCCAGCAGTTTCAAGACAGGGGCCACGGCAACTAATGAAAAACTGTTTTTT. The rearrangement links TRBV2 to TRBJ1-4, with 8 bases matching TRBD1. Per germline, CDR1 SNHLY and CDR2 FYNNEI. Losses at the gene ends were 5 bases for V and 0 bases for J; bases not matched to a gene: 11. The CDR3 runs 18 residues.

V and J are TRBV6-1 and TRBJ1-2, with no clear D. The germline CDR1 and CDR2 sequences are MNHNS and SASEGT. The CDR3 covers 13 residues. With 1 base removed from V and 6 bases from J, the gap between germline ends came to 9 bases. CDR3 region: CASSEVVSHGYTF. Written as DNA, the CDR3 is TGTGCCAGCAGTGAAGTGGTTAGCCATGGCTACACCTTC.

V gene TRBV6-4 combines with J gene TRBJ2-1; 9 bases are a match to TRBD2. The ends lost 4 bases at V and 9 bases at J; junction bases unmatched: 10. CDR3 size: 15 residues. CDR1 is MRHNA, CDR2 SNTAGT, per germline. The CDR3 DNA reads as TGTGCCAGCAGTGGGAGGAGCGGGGGGCCGGGTGAGCAGTTCTTC. It is translated as CASSGRSGGPGEQFF.

The chain joins TRBV27 to TRBJ1-2, with 8 bases that match TRBD1. V dropped 4 bases and J dropped 4; count of bases not matched to a gene: 5. The V gene's germline CDR1 is MNHEY and CDR2 SMNVEV (reference sequence). CDR3 size: 14 residues. The CDR3, as DNA: TGTGCCAGCAGTTCCAGACAGGGGATCTATGGCTACACCTTC. Amino acid sequence: CASSSRQGIYGYTF.

CDR3 region: CASSNGGRLDEQFF. In nucleotides, the CDR3 is TGTGCCAGTAGTAACGGGGGTCGGTTGGATGAGCAGTTCTTC. V and J are TRBV19 and TRBJ2-1; tentative D call: TRBD2 (6 bases). V lost 4 bases and J 8 bases, leaving 15 bases between the germline ends. Germline assignment: CDR1 LNHDA and CDR2 SQIVND (reference sequence). This CDR3 contains 14 residues.

The V and J genes are TRBV19 and TRBJ2-3; 12 bases line up with TRBD2. Germline V gene sequence: CDR1 LNHDA, CDR2 SQIVND (reference sequence). This CDR3 region has 15 residues. With 8 bases clipped from V and 4 bases from J, the junction kept 7 bases outside the gene matches. CDR3 bases: TGTGCCAGTCGAATGACTAGCGGGAGACCAGATACGCAGTATTTT. It yields the protein CASRMTSGRPDTQYF.

This chain links TRBV7-2 with TRBJ2-7; perhaps TRBD1 as D (5 bases). The germline CDR1 and CDR2 sequences are SGHTA and FQGNSA. The CDR3 sequence is 12 residues long. The V and J ends lost 8 bases and 6 bases respectively, with 14 bases between them. Here the CDR3 DNA reads TGTGCCAGCGGATCTTGGGGCGGCGAGCAGTACTTC. The encoded protein is CASGSWGGEQYF. Full variable domain (rest looked up from reference TRBV7-2 and TRBJ2-7): GAGVSQSPSNKVTEKGKDVELRCDPISGHTALYWYRQSLGQGLEFLIYFQGNSAPDKSGLPSDRFSAERTGGSVSTLTIQRTQQEDSAVYLCASGSWGGEQYFGPGTRLTVT.

The rearrangement joins TRBV19 to TRBJ2-1; D gene uncertain. There are 17 residues in the CDR3. Trimming removed 5 bases from V and 5 bases from J, with 22 bases in between. Germline V gene sequence: CDR1 LNHDA, CDR2 SQIVND (reference sequence). The CDR3 sequence: CASSRSRTGPLNNEQFF. The CDR3 DNA follows: TGTGCCAGTAGTCGCTCCCGAACGGGTCCCTTAAACAATGAGCAGTTCTTC. The whole variable domain, remainder taken from reference TRBV19 and TRBJ2-1, is DGGITQSPKYLFRKEGQNVTLSCEQNLNHDAMYWYRQDPGQGLRLIYYSQIVNDFQKGDIAEGYSVSREKKESFPLTVTSAQKNPTAFYLCASSRSRTGPLNNEQFFGPGTRLTVL.

The genes are TRBV15 and TRBJ2-2; 8 bases fit TRBD2. The CDR3 consists of 17 residues. J gave up 7 bases and V 0 bases, and 10 bases lay outside the gene matches. Germline V gene data show CDR1 as LNHNV and CDR2 as YYDKDF (reference sequence). DNA of the CDR3: TGTGCCACCAGCAGAGATATTAGCGGGAAAGATGGCGGGGAGCTGTTTTTT. The encoded protein is CATSRDISGKDGGELFF.

Here the CDR3 DNA reads TGCGCCAGCAGCTTGAGGCAAGAGACCCAGTACTTC. Encoded protein: CASSLRQETQYF. The chain combines TRBV5-1 with TRBJ2-5; D gene uncertain. The CDR3 length is 12 residues. The germline V gene encodes CDR1 SGHRS and CDR2 YFSETQ. V was trimmed by 1 base and J by 2 bases, leaving 3 bases between them.

The V gene is TRBV5-1, the J gene TRBJ2-1, with 12 bases aligning to TRBD2. V gave up 1 base and J gave up 7 bases; unmatched junction bases: 9. The CDR3 length is 17 residues. Germline-derived CDR1 and CDR2 are SGHRS and YFSETQ. CDR3 nucleotides: TGCGCCAGCAGCTTGTCTTTACTAGCGGGGGGTGGAAATGAGCAGTTCTTC. Its translation is CASSLSLLAGGGNEQFF.

V usage is TRBV5-6 and J usage is TRBJ2-7; a weak D match, TRBD1 (5 bases). CDR1 and CDR2 (germline): SGHDT, YYEEEE. The V end lost 0 bases, the J end lost 1 base, and 11 bases lay between the germline ends. This CDR3 is 15 amino acids long. CDR3 residues: CASSLGGLKSYEQYF. The DNA for the CDR3 is TGTGCCAGCAGCTTGGGGGGCCTGAAGTCCTACGAGCAGTACTTC.

The rearrangement links TRBV5-1 to TRBJ2-1; weak D call: TRBD1 (5 bases). This CDR3 comprises 15 residues. Germline V gives CDR1 SGHRS, CDR2 YFSETQ. V was trimmed by 5 bases and J by 0 bases, leaving 12 bases between them. CDR3: CASSSGLSSYNEQFF. The CDR3 nucleotides are TGCGCCAGCAGTTCAGGGCTGAGCTCCTACAATGAGCAGTTCTTC.

This chain links TRBV2 with TRBJ2-3, with TRBD2 matching 7 bases. The germline CDR1 and CDR2 sequences are SNHLY and FYNNEI. The V and J ends lost 5 bases and 0 bases, in that order; junction bases with no gene match: 5. There are 15 residues in the CDR3. The CDR3 is CASSLERGSTDTQYF. CDR3 coding DNA: TGTGCCAGCAGTCTGGAGCGGGGTAGCACAGATACGCAGTATTTT.